The T cell receptor (beta chain) described here comes from a study of blood T cell repertoires in COVID-19. The V segment lost 2 bases and the J segment 8 bases; nucleotides outside the gene matches: 12. The CDR3 is made up of 16 amino acids. Germline-derived CDR1 and CDR2 are LGHDT and YNNKEL (reference sequence). Sequencing used immunoSEQ multiplex PCR; TCRdb keeps in-frame clones, though not all of them. The data hold 85,000 to 90,000 clones, with around 88% observed a single time. This clone has only a few counts. The source material was peripheral blood. The chain combines TRBV3-1 (or the pseudogene TRBV3-2) with TRBJ1-2; 9 nucleotides line up with TRBD1. This TCR came from a man older than 75 with active or convalescent COVID-19. CDR3 nucleotides: TGTGCCAGCAGCCAATACGCACCCGGGACAGGGACAGGCTACACCTTC. Residues: CASSQYAPGTGTGYTF.